This TCR beta chain was found in a study of T cell responses to AZD1222 COVID-19 vaccine (dated by TCRdb to the early 2020s). A note on the overall study: AZD1222 recipients with second doses at about 4 weeks or about 12 weeks were pooled, because spike-specific TCR depth and breadth did not differ between schedules. Enrollment into the trials was organized by age into subgroups of 18-55, 56-69 and 70-plus years, and those subgroups contained about 160, 30 and 59 TCR-sequenced participants, respectively. A total of over 230 trial participants underwent TCR sequencing, of whom about 200 had received two doses of AZD1222 and 26 had received two doses of the MenACWY control vaccine. Points the paper makes about the study in general: Participants were mostly white British, with more females than males. The authors suggested clonal diversity may have been underestimated. Only five or six AZD1222 recipients were SARS-CoV-2 seropositive at baseline, limiting conclusions about previously exposed vaccinees. After two AZD1222 doses, spike-specific TCR breadth and depth were significantly higher than at day 0 and than in MenACWY recipients. Because no samples from the day 14 peak response were available, repertoires could be characterized only after the peak T cell response. Nearly half of unique spike-specific TCRs reportedly recognized epitopes outside regions mutated in the B.1.351 and B.1.1.7 variants. In the small 56-69-year group, the increase in depth fell short of significance, most likely because of low power. The vaccine-associated CD4 TCRs covered the entire spike protein, and the dominant responses fell in regions 160-218 and 743-854.

Read against the paper, the sample's time point label means: baseline before first vaccination. Vaccinee samples were obtained from the UK trials COV001 and COV002, which included a single-blind randomized controlled phase 2/3 trial of AZD1222 (ChAdOx1 nCoV-19) in healthy adults. Trial participant PBMC samples were collected at day 0 and day 28 after the second dose for TCRbeta chain sequencing. The CDR3 regions of human TCRbeta chains were analyzed by immunosequencing. Under the source paper's analysis protocol: Repertoire TCRs were checked for matches against a reference library of SARS-CoV-2-specific TCRs that had been generated using the MIRA antigen-specificity platform. Breadth was defined as the fraction of unique TCRs that were SARS-CoV-2-associated, and depth was defined as the fraction of total T cells that were SARS-CoV-2-associated. Each spike-specific TCR was assigned to its reactive spike region and to a CD4 or CD8 class using the MIRA data. Log10-transformed breadth and depth values were compared by one-way ANOVA with Sidak's multiple comparisons tests. TCRdb retrieved this table from immuneACCESS and kept in-frame rearrangements only. Not all clones are present; in checked studies, unresolved V genes account for under half, and no reason is known for the remainder. Clonal size and the V and J genes are those of that table, whereas D and trimming came from the DNA. This sample holds some 84,000 clones; approximately 86% were observed only once. More than 6% of the sample is in the top ten clones.

About this clone: Its specific antigen is unknown. Base quality data are lacking; no much larger clone is found one base away.

The CDR1 and CDR2 encoded by the germline V gene are SGDLS and YYNGEE. Taken from cysteine to phenylalanine, the CDR3 has 15 residues. The DNA shown is the 45-base CDR3, in frame from base 1. Germline trimming: 4 bases from V, 6 bases from J; junction bases outside gene matches: 7. The specimen comprised peripheral blood, sampled on day 0 of AZD1222 vaccination. This TCR derives from an adult in good health. The sequence is built from TRBV9 and TRBJ2-2, and 9 junction bases match TRBD1. The CDR3 corresponds to CASSPPTGGSGELFF. Read as DNA, the sequence is TGTGCCAGCAGCCCTCCGACAGGGGGATCCGGGGAGCTGTTTTTT.